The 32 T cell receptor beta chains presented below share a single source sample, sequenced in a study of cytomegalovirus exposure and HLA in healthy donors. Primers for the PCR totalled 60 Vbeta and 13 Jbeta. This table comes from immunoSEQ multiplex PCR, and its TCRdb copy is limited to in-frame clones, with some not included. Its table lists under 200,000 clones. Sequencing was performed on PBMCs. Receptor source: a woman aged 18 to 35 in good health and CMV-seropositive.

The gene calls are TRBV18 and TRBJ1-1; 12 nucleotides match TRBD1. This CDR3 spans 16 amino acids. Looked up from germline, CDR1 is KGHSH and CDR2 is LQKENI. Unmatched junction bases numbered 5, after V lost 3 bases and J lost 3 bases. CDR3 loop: CASSPGTGGPYTEAFF. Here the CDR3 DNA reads TGTGCCAGCTCACCCGGGACAGGGGGCCCCTACACTGAAGCTTTCTTT.

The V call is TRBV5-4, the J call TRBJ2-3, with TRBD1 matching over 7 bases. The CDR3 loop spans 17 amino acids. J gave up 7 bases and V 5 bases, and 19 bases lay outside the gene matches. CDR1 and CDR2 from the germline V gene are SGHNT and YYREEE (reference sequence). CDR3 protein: CASSPHPREQGRNTQYF. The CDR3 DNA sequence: TGTGCCAGCAGTCCCCACCCCCGGGAACAGGGGCGCAATACGCAGTATTTT.

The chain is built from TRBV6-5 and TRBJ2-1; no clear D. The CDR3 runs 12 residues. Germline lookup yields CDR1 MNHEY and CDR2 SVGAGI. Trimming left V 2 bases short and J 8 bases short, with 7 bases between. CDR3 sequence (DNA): TGTGCCAGCAGTTACAGAGTAGATGAGCAGTTCTTC. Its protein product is CASSYRVDEQFF.

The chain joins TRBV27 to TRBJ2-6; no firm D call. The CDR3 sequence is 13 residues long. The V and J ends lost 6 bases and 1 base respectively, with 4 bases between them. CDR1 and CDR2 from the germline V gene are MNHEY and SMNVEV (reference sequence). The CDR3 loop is CASRSSGANVLTF. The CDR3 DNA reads TGTGCCAGCAGGTCTTCTGGGGCCAACGTCCTGACTTTC.

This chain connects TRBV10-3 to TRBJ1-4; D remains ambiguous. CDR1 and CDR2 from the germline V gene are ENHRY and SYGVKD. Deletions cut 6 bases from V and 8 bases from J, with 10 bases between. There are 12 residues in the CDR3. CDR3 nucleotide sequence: TGTGCCATCAGGGCTATCGGGGAAAAACTGTTTTTT. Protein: CAIRAIGEKLFF.

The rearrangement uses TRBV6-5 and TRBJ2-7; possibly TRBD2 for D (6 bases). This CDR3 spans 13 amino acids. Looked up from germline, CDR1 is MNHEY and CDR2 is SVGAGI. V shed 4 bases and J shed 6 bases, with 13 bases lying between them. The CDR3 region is CASSFSWRAEQYF. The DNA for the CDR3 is TGTGCCAGCAGTTTTTCTTGGAGGGCCGAGCAGTACTTC.

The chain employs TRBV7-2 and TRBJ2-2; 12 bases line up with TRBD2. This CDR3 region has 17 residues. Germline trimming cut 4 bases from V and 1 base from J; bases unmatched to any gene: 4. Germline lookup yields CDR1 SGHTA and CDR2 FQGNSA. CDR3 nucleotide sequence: TGTGCCAGCAGCTATCCGGGACTAGCGGGGAACACCGGGGAGCTGTTTTTT. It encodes CASSYPGLAGNTGELFF. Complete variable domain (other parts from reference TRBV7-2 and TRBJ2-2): GAGVSQSPSNKVTEKGKDVELRCDPISGHTALYWYRQSLGQGLEFLIYFQGNSAPDKSGLPSDRFSAERTGGSVSTLTIQRTQQEDSAVYLCASSYPGLAGNTGELFFGEGSRLTVL.

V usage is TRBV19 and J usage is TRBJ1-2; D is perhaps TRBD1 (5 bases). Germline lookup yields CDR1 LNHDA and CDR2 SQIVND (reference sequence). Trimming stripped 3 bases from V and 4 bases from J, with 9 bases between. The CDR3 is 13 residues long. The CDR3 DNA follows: TGTGCCAGTAGTATGCGACAGATCTATGGCTACACCTTC. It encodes CASSMRQIYGYTF.

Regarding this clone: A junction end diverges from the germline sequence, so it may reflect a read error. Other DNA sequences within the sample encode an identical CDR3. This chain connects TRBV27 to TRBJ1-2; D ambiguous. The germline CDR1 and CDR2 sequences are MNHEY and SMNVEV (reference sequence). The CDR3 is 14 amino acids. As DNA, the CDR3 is TGTGCCAGCAGTCGGAACGGGATTAACTATGGCTATACCTTC. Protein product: CASSRNGINYGYTF.

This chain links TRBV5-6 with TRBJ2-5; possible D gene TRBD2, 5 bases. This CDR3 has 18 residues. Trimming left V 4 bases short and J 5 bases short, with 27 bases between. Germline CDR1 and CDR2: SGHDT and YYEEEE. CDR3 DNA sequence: TGTGCCAGCAGCCTACACCTGAATGAAGCCCTCTGGGAGGAGACCCAGTACTTC. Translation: CASSLHLNEALWEETQYF.

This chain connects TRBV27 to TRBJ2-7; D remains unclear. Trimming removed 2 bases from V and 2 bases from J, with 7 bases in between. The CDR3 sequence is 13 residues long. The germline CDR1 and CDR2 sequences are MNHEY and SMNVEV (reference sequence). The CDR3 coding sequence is TGTGCCAGCAGTTTACAGGCCACCTACGAGCAGTACTTC. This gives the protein CASSLQATYEQYF.

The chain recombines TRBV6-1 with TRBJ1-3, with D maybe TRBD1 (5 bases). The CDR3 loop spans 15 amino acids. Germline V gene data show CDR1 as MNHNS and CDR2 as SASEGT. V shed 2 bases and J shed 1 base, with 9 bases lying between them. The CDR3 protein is CASSETAGSGNTIYF. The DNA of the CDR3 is TGTGCCAGCAGTGAAACGGCAGGGTCTGGAAACACCATATATTTT.

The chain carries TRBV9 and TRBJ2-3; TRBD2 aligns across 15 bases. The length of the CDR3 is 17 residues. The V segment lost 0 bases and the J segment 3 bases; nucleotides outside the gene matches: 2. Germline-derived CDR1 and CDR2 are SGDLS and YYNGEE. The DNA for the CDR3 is TGTGCCAGCAGCGTAGGGACTAGCGGGGGGGTAACAGATACGCAGTATTTT. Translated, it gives CASSVGTSGGVTDTQYF. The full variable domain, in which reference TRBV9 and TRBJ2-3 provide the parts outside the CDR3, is DSGVTQTPKHLITATGQRVTLRCSPRSGDLSVYWYQQSLDQGLQFLIQYYNGEERAKGNILERFSAQQFPDLHSELNLSSLELGDSALYFCASSVGTSGGVTDTQYFGPGTRLTVL.

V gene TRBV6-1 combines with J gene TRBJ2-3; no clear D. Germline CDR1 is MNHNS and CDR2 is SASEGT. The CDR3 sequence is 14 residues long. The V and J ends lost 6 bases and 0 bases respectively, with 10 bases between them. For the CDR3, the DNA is TGTGCCAGCAGCCTGACTTCTAGCACAGATACGCAGTATTTT. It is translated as CASSLTSSTDTQYF.

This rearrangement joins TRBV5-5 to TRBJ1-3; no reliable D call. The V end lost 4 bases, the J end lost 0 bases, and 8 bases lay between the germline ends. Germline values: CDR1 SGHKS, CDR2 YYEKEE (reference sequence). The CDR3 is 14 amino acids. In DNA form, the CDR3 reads TGTGCCAGCAGCGGAGAGTCCTCTGGAAACACCATATATTTT. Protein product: CASSGESSGNTIYF.

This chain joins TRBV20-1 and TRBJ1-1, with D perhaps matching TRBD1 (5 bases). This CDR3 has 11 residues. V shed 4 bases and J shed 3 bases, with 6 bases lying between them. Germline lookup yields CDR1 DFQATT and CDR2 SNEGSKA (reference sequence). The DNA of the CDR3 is TGCAGTGCTAAAGGGGACACTGAAGCTTTCTTT. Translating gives CSAKGDTEAFF.

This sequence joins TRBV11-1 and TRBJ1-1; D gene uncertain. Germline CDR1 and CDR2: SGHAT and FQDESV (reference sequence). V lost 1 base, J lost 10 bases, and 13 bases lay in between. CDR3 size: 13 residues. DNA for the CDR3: TGTGCCAGCAGCTTAGGCCGCTCGGGTGGAGCTTTCTTT. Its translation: CASSLGRSGGAFF.

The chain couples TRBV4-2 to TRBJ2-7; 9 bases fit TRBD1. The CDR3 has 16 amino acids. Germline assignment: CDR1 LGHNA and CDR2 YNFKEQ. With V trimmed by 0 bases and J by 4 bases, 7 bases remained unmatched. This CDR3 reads CASSQESRTGDYEQYF. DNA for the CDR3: TGTGCCAGCAGCCAAGAATCGAGGACAGGGGATTACGAGCAGTACTTC.

CDR3 DNA: TGTGCCATCCAGAGCGAGACAGCGAATTCACCCCTCCACTTT. Its protein is CAIQSETANSPLHF. V is TRBV10-3 and J is TRBJ1-6; a weak D match, TRBD1 (5 bases). Germline-derived CDR1 and CDR2 are ENHRY and SYGVKD. This CDR3 contains 14 residues. Trimming shortened V by 8 bases and J by 7 bases, and 15 bases separated the two germline ends.

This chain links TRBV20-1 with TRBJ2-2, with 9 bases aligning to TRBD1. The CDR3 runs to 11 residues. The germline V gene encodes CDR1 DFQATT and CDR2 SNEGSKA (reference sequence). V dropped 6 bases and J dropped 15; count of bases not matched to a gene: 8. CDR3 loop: CSASGTGKVFF. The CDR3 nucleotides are TGCAGTGCATCCGGGACAGGGAAAGTGTTTTTT.

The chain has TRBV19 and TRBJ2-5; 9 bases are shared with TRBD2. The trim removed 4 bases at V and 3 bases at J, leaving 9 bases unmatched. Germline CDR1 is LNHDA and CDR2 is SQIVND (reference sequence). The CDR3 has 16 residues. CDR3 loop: CASSKWGTSRKETQYF. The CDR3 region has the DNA TGTGCCAGTAGTAAGTGGGGGACTAGCAGAAAAGAGACCCAGTACTTC.

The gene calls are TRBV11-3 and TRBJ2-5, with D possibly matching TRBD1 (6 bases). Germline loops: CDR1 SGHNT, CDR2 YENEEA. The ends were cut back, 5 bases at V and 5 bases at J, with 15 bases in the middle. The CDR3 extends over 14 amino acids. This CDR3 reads CASSPRQVYETQYF. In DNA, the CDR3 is TGTGCCAGCAGCCCCCGACAGGTTTACGAGACCCAGTACTTC. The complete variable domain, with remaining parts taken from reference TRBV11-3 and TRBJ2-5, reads EAGVVQSPRYKIIEKKQPVAFWCNPISGHNTLYWYLQNLGQGPELLIRYENEEAVDDSQLPKDRFSAERLKGVDSTLKIQPAELGDSAVYLCASSPRQVYETQYFGPGTRLLVL.

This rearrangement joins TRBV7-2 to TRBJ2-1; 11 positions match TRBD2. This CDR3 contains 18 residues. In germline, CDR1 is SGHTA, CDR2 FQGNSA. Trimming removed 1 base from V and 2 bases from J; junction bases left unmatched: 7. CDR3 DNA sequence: TGTGCCAGCAGCTTAGAGTCCGGACTAGCGGGCCCCTACAATGAGCAGTTCTTC. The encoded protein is CASSLESGLAGPYNEQFF.

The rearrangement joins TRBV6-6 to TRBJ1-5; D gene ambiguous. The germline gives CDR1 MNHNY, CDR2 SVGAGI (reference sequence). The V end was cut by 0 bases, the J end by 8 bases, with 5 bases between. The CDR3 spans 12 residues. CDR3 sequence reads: CASSYSQEPQHF. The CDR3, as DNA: TGTGCCAGCAGTTACTCGCAGGAGCCCCAGCATTTT.

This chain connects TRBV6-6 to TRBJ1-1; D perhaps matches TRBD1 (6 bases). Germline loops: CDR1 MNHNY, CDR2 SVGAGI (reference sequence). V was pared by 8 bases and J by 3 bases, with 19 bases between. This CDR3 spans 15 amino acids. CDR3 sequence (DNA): TGTGCCAGCGGTGACTGGGACATGAGGTACACTGAAGCTTTCTTT. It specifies CASGDWDMRYTEAFF.

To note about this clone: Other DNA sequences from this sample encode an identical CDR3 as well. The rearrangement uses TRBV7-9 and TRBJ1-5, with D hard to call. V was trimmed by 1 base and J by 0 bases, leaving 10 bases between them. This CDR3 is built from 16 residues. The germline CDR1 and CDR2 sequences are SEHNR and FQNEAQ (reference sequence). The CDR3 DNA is TGTGCCAGCAGCTTAGGTCGAGGGAATAGCAATCAGCCCCAGCATTTT. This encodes CASSLGRGNSNQPQHF.

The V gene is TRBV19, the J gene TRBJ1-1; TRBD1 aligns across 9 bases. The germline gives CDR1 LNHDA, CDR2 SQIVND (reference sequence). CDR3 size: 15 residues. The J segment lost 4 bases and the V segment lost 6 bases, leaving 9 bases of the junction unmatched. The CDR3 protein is CASSRLRDRVTEAFF. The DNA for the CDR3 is TGTGCCAGTAGCAGACTCCGGGACAGGGTCACTGAAGCTTTCTTT.

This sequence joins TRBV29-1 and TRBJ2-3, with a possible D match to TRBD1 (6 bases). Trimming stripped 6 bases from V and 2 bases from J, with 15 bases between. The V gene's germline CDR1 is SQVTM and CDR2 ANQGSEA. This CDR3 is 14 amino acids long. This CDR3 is CSVEPGHLTDTQYF. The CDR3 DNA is TGCAGCGTAGAACCGGGACACCTCACAGATACGCAGTATTTT.

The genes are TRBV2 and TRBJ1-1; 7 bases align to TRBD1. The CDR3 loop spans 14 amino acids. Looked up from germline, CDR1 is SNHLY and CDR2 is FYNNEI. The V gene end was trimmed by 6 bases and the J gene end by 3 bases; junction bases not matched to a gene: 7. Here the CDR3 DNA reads TGTGCCAGCAGCGACAGGGTCGCGGACACTGAAGCTTTCTTT. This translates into CASSDRVADTEAFF.

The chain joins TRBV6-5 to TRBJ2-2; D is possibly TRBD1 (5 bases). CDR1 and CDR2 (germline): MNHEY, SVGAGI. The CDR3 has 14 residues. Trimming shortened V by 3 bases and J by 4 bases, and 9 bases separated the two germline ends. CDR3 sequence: CASSYDRRTGELFF. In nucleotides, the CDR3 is TGTGCCAGCAGTTATGACAGACGCACCGGGGAGCTGTTTTTT.

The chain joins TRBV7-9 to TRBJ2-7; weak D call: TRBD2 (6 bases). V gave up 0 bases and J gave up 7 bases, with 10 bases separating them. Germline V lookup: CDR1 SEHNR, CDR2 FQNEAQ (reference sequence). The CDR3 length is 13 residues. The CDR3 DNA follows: TGTGCCAGCAGCTTAGCGGGAGGTCGGGAGCAGTACTTC. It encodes CASSLAGGREQYF.

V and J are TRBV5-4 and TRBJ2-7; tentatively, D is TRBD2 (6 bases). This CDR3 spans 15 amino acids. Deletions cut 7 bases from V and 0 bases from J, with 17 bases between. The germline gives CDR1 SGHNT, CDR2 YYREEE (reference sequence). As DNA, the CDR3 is TGTGCCAGCCGCGGTGGGGCGGGAAACTCCTACGAGCAGTACTTC. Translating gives CASRGGAGNSYEQYF.